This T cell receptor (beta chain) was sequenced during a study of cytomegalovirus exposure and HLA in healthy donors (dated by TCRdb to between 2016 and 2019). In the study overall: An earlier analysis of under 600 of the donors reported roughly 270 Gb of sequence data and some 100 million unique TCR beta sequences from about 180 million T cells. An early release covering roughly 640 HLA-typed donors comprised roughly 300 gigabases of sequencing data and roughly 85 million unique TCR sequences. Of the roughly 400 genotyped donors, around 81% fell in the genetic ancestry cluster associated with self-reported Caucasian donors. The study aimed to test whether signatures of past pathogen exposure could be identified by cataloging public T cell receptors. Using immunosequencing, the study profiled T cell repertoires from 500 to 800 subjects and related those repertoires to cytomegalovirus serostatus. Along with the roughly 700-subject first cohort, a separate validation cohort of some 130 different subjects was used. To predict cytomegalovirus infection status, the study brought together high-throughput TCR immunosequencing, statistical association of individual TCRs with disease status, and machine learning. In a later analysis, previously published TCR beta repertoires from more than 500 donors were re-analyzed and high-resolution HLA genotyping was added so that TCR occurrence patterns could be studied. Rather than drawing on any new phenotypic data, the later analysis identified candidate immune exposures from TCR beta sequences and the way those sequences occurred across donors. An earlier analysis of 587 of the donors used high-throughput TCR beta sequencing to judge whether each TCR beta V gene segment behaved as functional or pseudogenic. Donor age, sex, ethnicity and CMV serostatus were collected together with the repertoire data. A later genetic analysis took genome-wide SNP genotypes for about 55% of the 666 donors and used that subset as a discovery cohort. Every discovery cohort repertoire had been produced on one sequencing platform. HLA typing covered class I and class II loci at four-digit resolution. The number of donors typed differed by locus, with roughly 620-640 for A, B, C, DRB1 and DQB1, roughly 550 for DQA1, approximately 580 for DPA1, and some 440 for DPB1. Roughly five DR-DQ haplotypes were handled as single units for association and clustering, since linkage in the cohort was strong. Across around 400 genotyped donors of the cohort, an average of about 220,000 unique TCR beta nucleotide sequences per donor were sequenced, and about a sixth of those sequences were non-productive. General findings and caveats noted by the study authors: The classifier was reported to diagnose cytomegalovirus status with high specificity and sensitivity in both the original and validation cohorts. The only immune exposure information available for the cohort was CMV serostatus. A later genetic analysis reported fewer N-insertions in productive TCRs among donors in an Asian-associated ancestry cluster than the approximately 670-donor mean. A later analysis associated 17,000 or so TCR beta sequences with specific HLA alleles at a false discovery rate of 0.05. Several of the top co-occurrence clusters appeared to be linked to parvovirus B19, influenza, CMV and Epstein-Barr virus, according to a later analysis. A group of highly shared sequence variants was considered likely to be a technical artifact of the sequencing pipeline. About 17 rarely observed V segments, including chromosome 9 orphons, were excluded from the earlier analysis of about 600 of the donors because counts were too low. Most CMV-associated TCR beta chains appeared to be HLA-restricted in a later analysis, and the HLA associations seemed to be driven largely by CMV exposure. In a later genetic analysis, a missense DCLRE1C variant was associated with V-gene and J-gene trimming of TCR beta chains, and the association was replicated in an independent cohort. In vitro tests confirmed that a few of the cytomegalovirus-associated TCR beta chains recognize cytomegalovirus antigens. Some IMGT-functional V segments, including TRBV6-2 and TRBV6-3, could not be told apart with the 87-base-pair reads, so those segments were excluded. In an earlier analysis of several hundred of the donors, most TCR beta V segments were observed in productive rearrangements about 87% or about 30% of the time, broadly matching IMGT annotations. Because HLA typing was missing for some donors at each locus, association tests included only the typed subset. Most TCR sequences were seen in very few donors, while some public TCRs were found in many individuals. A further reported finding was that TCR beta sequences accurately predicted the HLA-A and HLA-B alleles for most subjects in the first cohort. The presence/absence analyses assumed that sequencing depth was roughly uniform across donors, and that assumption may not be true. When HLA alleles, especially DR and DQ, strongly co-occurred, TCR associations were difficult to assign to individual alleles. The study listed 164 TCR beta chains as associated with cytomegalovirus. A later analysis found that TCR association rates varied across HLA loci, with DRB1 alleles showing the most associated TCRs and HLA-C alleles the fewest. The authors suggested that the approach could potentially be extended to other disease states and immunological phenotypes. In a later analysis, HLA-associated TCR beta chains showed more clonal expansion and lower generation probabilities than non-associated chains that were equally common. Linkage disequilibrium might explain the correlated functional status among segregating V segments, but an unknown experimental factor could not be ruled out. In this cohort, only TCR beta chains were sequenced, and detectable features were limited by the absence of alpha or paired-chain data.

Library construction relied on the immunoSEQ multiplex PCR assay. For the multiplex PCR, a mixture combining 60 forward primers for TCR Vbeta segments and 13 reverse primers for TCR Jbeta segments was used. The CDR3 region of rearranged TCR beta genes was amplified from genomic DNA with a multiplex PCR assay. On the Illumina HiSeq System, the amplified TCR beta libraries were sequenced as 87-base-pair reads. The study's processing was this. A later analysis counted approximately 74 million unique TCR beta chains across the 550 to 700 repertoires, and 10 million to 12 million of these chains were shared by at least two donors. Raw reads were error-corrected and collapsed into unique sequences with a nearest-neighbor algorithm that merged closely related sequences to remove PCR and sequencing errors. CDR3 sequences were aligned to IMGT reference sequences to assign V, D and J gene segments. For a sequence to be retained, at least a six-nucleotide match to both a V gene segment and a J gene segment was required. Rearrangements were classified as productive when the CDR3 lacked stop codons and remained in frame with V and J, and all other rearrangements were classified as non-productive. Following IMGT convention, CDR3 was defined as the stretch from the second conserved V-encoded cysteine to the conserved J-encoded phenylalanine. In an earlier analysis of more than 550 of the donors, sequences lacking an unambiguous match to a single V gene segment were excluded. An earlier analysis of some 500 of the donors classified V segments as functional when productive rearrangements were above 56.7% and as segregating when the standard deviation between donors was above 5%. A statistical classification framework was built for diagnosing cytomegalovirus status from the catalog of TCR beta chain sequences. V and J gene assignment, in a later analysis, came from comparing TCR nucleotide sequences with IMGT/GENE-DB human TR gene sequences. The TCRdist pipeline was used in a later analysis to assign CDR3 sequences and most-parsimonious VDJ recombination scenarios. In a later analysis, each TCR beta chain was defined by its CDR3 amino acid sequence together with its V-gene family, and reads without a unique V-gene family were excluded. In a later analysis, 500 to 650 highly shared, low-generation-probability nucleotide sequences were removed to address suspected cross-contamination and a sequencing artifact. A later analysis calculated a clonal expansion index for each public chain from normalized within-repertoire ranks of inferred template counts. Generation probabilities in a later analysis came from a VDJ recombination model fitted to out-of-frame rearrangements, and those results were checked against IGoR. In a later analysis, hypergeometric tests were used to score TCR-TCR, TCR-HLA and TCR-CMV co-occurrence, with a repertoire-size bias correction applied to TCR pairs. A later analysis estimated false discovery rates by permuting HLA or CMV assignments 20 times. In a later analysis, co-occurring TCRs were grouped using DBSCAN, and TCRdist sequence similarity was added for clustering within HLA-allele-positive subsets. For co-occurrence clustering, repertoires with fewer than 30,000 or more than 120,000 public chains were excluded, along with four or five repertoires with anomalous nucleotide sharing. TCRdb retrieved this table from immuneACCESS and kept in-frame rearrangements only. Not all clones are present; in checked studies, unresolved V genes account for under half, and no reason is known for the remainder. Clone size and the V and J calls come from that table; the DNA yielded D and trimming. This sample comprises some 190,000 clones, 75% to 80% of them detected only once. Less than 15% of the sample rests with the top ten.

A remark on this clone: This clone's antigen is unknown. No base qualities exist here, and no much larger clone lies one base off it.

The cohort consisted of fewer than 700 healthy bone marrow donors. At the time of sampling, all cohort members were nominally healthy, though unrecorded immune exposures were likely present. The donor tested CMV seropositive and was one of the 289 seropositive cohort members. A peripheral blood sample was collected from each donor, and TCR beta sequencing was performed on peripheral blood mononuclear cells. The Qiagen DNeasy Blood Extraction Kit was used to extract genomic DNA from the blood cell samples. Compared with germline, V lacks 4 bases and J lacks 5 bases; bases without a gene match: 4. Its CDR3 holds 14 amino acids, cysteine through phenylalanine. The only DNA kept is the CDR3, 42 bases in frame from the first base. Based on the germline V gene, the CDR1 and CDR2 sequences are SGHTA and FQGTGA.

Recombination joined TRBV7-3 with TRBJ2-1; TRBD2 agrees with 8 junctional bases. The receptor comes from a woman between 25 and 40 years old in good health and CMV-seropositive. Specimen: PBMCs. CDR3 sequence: CASSWTSSNNEQFF. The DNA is TGTGCCAGCAGCTGGACTAGCAGTAACAATGAGCAGTTCTTC.